This T cell receptor (beta chain) originates from a study of shared clonotypes between healthy human individuals. General observations from the study: In having few donors, the study represented limited genetic and exposure-history diversity.

Regarding this clone: Its antigen is unidentified. The same CDR3 is also encoded by other DNA sequences in this sample.

CDR1 is SGHNT, CDR2 YYREEE, per germline (reference sequence). V was shortened by 4 bases and J by 2 bases, with 10 bases between the two germline ends. The CDR3 contains 13 residues. Only in-frame clones appear in the TCRdb table, and some are missing; sequencing was by immunoSEQ multiplex PCR. Of roughly 2 million clones listed, approximately 95% are singletons. CD45RO-negative, CCR7-selected cells formed the naive CD8 fraction, which excluded terminally differentiated effector memory CD45RA+ cells. The sample taken for sequencing was naive CD8+ T cells sorted from blood. The sequence was collected from a man aged 18 to 29 in good health. V is TRBV5-4 and J is TRBJ2-7; no reliable D call. CDR3: CASSVLGAYEQYF. The CDR3 region has the DNA TGTGCCAGCAGCGTCCTGGGCGCCTACGAGCAGTACTTC.